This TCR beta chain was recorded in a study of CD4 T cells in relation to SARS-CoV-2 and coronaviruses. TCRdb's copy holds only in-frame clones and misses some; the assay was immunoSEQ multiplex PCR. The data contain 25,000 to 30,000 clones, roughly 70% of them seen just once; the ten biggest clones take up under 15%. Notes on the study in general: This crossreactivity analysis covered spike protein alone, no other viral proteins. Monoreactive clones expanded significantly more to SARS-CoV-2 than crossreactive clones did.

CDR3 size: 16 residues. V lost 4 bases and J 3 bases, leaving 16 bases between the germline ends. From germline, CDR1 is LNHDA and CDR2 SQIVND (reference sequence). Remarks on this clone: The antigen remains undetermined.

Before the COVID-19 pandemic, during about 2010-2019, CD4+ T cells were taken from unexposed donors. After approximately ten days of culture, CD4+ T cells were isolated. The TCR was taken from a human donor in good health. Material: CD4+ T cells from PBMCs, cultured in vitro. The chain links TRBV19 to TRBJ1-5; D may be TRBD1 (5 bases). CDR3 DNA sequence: TGTGCCAGTAGTACCCTGGGGGGGAGCCACAATCAGCCCCAGCATTTT. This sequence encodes CASSTLGGSHNQPQHF.